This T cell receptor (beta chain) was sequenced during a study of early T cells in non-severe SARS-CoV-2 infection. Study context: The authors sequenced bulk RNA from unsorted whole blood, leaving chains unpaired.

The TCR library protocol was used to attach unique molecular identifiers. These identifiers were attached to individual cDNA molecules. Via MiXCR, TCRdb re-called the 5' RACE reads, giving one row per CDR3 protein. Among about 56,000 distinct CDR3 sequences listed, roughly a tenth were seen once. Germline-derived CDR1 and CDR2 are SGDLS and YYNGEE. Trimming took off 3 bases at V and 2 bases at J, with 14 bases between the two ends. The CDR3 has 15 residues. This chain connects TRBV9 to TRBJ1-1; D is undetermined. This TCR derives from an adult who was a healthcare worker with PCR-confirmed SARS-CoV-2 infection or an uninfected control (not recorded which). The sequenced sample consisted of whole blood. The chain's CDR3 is CASSDKVGLNTEAFF. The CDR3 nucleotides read TGTGCCAGCAGCGATAAGGTCGGACTAAACACTGAAGCTTTCTTT.